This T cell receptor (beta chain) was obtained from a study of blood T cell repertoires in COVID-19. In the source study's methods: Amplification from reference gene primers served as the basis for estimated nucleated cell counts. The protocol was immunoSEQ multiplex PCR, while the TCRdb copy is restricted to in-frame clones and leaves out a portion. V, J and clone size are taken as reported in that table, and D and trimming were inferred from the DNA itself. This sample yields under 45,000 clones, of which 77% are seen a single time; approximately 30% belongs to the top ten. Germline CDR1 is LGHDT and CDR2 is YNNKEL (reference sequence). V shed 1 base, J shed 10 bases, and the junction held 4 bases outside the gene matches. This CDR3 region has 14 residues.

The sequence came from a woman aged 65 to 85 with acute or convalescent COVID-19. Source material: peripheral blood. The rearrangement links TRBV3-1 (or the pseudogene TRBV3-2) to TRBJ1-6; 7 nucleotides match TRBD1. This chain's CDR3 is CASSQGQGGSPLHF. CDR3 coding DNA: TGTGCCAGCAGCCAAGGACAGGGCGGGTCACCCCTCCACTTT.